This section outlines one TCR beta chain sequence together with its context. This clone turned up a few times. Its antigen is unknown. No qualities accompany the bases; no much larger clone lies one base away. The immunoSEQ assay at survey resolution was used to sequence TCRbeta rearrangements from genomic DNA. The authors' pipeline ran thus. In the TCR sequencing data, the smallest productive clonotype frequency that could be detected was 2.59 x 10-5. Only productive TCRbeta rearrangements, meaning sequences that were complete and in-frame, were kept for the analyses. The clonality of each sample was calculated as Simpson clonality in the immunoSEQ Analyzer version 3.0. Clones were binned by frequency as very rare, small, medium, large (1-20%) or hyperexpanded (>20%). Generation probabilities were estimated with OLGA 1.2.3, V-gene circos plots were generated with VDJtools, specificities were searched for in VDJdb, and CDR3 motifs were identified with GLIPH. The table comes from immuneACCESS by way of TCRdb, which keeps in-frame sequences with V and J called. Part of the clones is missing from these tables; in studies checked, under half for an unresolved V gene and the rest for unknown reasons. For V, J and clone size, that table is used; D and trimming come from the DNA. Within this sample are 25,000 to 30,000 clones, with 65% to 85% of them counted one time only. Together, the top ten hold roughly 6.2% of the sample.

Healthy controls were some 34 blood donors whose buffy coats came from the Finnish Red Cross blood service. All TCR-sequenced material derived from peripheral blood: patient blood samples and healthy donor buffy coats. Peripheral blood mononuclear cells were isolated by Ficoll-Hypaque gradient centrifugation. For the healthy controls, CD4+ cells were obtained from buffy coats by magnetic purification. Genomic DNA was extracted with the Gentra Puregene Cell and Tissue kit and quantified on a Qubit 2.0 fluorometer. The data derive from a study of STAT5B mutations in CD4+ large granular lymphocyte leukemia (dated by TCRdb to between 2021 and 2022). Turning to the overall study: Among the healthy controls, the CDR3 'QG' motif was associated with a particular HLA allele. The TCRbeta repertoires of CD4+ T-cell large granular lymphocyte leukemia patients were compared with the TCRbeta repertoires of healthy blood donors. The purity of purified fractions was confirmed by flow cytometry on FACSCanto II or FACSVerse to exceed 95% among lymphocytes. Paper-wide results and their limitations: TRBV06-family usage was enriched among the top patient clones (8/27) compared with healthy controls (2/35). Compared with healthy CD4+ repertoires, CD4-sorted patient repertoires appeared more clonal, and this difference remained even after the putative leukemic clones were removed. The main leukemic clonotypes were found to be private to each patient, although 25% to 30% of the main leukemic clonotypes were detected at low frequency in the non-leukemic repertoires of other patients. Data were not HLA-matched; higher clonality in CD4+ versus CD8+ T-LGLL could reflect the relatively small sample size.

The germline V gene supplies CDR1 SNHLY and CDR2 FYNNEI. From the cysteine up to the phenylalanine, the CDR3 has a length of 14 residues. Of all the DNA, just the CDR3 is kept, 42 bases in frame from base 1. V has 5 bases trimmed and J has 5 bases trimmed; junction bases matching no gene number 3. The V gene is TRBV2 and the J gene is TRBJ1-5; 10 nucleotides in the junction match TRBD1. The receptor's source is a human donor in good health. Sequenced: CD4+ T cells from blood buffy coats. Here is the DNA: TGTGCCAGCAGTAGGGACAGGGGATATCAGCCCCAGCATTTT. Its protein product is CASSRDRGYQPQHF.